The next 4 T cell receptor beta chains were all read from a single sample in a study of tumor and adjacent non-tumor tissue in lung cancer. Three rounds of nested PCR, following a modified ARM-PCR protocol, produced the TCRbeta library. Using its own MiXCR run on the multiplex PCR reads, TCRdb lists one record per CDR3 protein. The data contain roughly 220,000 distinct CDR3 sequences, 71% of them singletons. The template was RNA from unsorted bulk tissue. Sample: lung tumor tissue. All receptors derive from a man aged 60 to 69 with non-small cell lung cancer.

As to this clonotype: At one end, the junction sequence differs from germline, possibly due to a read error. The chain combines TRBV20-1 with TRBJ1-5; unclear D gene. The CDR3 sequence is 15 residues long. CDR1 and CDR2 from the germline V gene are DFQATT and SNEGSKA (reference sequence). CDR3 protein: CSARVSTEGNQPQNF. The CDR3 DNA sequence: TGCAGTGCTAGAGTTAGTACAGAAGGCAATCAGCCCCAGAATTTT.

With regard to this clonotype: A much larger clonotype is one base distant, so this may be a read error. The CDR3 DNA follows: TGCAGCGCTGGAGGGACTGAAGACTCCTACGAGCAGTACTTC. Amino acid sequence: CSAGGTEDSYEQYF. The J gene is TRBJ2-7, the V gene TRBV29-1, with a possible D match to TRBD2 (6 bases). The CDR3 runs to 14 residues. CDR1 and CDR2 (germline): SQVTM, ANQGSEA. Trimming cost V 7 bases and J 0 bases, with 16 bases left between them.

This clonotype was seen at least ten times. The gene calls are TRBV11-1 and TRBJ1-4; TRBD1 might be the D (6 bases). CDR1 is SGHAT, CDR2 FQDESV, per germline (reference sequence). Trimming left V 3 bases short and J 0 bases short, with 11 bases between. The CDR3 is 16 amino acids. The CDR3 sequence is CASSFGRGATNEKLFF. For the CDR3, the DNA is TGTGCCAGCAGCTTCGGCAGGGGAGCAACTAATGAAAAACTGTTTTTT.

In the case of this clonotype: This may be a read error, as it is one base from a much larger clone. This chain links TRBV12-3 or TRBV12-4 with TRBJ1-5; 8 bases are a match to TRBD1. The CDR3 has 14 residues. With 7 bases clipped from V and 2 bases from J, the junction kept 4 bases outside the gene matches. The DNA of the CDR3 is TGTGCCAGCAACGCAGGGGGCGGCAATCAGCCCCAGCATTTT. It encodes CASNAGGGNQPQHF.